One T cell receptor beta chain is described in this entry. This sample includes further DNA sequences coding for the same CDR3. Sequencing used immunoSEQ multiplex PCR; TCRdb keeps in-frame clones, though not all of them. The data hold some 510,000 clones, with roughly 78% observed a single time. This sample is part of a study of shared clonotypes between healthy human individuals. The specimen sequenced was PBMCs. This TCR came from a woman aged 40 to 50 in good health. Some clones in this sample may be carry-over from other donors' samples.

The CDR3 bases are TGTGCCTGGAGTGGCGGAAGGGAGACCCAGTACTTC. Translation gives CAWSGGRETQYF. This chain uses TRBV30 with TRBJ2-5; D is ambiguous. V dropped 1 base and J dropped 5 bases, with 8 bases sitting between them. The length of the CDR3 is 12 residues. Per germline, CDR1 GTSNPN and CDR2 SVGIG (reference sequence).